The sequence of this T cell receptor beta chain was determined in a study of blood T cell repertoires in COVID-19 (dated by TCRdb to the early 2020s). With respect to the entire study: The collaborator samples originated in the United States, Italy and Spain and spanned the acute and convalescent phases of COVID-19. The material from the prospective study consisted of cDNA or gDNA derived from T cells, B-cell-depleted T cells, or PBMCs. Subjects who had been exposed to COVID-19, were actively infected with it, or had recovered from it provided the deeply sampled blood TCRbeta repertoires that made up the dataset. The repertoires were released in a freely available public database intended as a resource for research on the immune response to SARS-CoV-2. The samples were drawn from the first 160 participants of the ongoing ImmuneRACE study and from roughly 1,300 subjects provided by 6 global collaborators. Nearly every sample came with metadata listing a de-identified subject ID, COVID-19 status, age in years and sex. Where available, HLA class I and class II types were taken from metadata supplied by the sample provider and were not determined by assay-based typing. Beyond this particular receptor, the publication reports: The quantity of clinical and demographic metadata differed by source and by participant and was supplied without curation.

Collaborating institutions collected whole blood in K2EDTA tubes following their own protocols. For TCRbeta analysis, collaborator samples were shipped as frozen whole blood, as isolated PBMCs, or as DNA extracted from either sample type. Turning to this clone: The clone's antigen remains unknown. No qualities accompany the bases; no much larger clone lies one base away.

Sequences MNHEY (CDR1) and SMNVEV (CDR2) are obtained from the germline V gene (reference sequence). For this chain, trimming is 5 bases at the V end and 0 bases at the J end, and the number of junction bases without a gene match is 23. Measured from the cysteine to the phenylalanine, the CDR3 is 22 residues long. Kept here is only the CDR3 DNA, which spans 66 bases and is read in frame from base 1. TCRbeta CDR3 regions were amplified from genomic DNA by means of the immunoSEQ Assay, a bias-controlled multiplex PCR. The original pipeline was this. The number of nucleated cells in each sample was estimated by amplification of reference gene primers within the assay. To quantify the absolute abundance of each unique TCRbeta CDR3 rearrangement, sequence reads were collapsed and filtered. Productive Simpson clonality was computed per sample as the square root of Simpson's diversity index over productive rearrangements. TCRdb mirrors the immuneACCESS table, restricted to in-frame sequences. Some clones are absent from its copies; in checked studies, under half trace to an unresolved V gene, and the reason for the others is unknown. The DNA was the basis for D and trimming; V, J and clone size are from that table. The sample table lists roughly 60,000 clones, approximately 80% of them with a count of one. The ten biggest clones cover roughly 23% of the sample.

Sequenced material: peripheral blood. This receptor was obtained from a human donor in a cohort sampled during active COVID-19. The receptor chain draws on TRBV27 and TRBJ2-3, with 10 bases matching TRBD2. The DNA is TGTGCCAGCAGTCAACTACGGTATAGCGGGGGGCGCCAAATCACTAGCACAGATACGCAGTATTTT. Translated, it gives CASSQLRYSGGRQITSTDTQYF.